The 26 T cell receptor beta chains below all came from one sample that was sequenced in a study of early stage breast cancer tumors (dated by TCRdb to between 2016 and 2019). To prepare the library, the immunoSEQ multiplex PCR assay was applied. TCRdb retrieved this table from immuneACCESS and kept in-frame rearrangements only. Not all clones are present; in checked studies, unresolved V genes account for under half, and no reason is known for the remainder. This sample lists around 3,300 clones; around 60% were detected once. The leading ten clones occupy roughly 15% of the sample. The source material was breast tumor tissue. These receptors came from a person in their forties with breast cancer.

In nucleotides, the CDR3 is TGTGCCAGCAGCGCCGGGACAGATTACGAGCAGTACTTC. This sequence encodes CASSAGTDYEQYF. The V call is TRBV9, the J call TRBJ2-7, with 7 bases aligning to TRBD1. The ends lost 3 bases at V and 4 bases at J; junction bases unmatched: 4. CDR1 is SGDLS, CDR2 YYNGEE, per germline. The CDR3 totals 13 residues.

This rearrangement joins TRBV5-6 to TRBJ1-2; D remains ambiguous. Trimming stripped 0 bases from V and 8 bases from J, with 14 bases between. Germline-derived CDR1 and CDR2 are SGHDT and YYEEEE. The length of the CDR3 is 14 residues. The CDR3 spells CASSLGPAGWGYTF. CDR3 nucleotides: TGTGCCAGCAGCTTGGGGCCGGCAGGTTGGGGCTACACCTTC.

The J gene is TRBJ1-4, the V gene TRBV7-9; D unresolved. Germline values: CDR1 SEHNR, CDR2 FQNEAQ (reference sequence). Trimming pared 3 bases from V and 2 bases from J, leaving 10 bases between. This CDR3 has 15 residues. CDR3 nucleotide sequence: TGTGCCAGCAGCTTGGTTTCAGCTACTAATGAAAAACTGTTTTTT. It codes for CASSLVSATNEKLFF.

This clone was detected once. V and J are TRBV30 and TRBJ2-6; no firm D call. The germline CDR1 and CDR2 sequences are GTSNPN and SVGIG (reference sequence). Trimming shortened V by 2 bases and J by 2 bases, and 7 bases separated the two germline ends. The length of the CDR3 is 14 residues. CDR3 region: CAWSYLTGANVLTF. The DNA of the CDR3 is TGTGCCTGGAGTTATCTTACTGGGGCCAACGTCCTGACTTTC. Full variable domain (outside the CDR3, taken from reference TRBV30 and TRBJ2-6): SQTIHQWPATLVQPVGSPLSLECTVEGTSNPNLYWYRQAAGRGLQLLFYSVGIGQISSEVPQNLSASRPQDRQFILSSKKLLLSDSGFYLCAWSYLTGANVLTFGAGSRLTVL.

V is TRBV19 and J is TRBJ1-2; D may be TRBD1 (5 bases). The CDR3 has 12 residues. The germline V gene encodes CDR1 LNHDA and CDR2 SQIVND (reference sequence). V gave up 3 bases and J gave up 8 bases, with 10 bases separating them. The CDR3 spells CASSIGGGGYTF. In DNA, the CDR3 is TGTGCCAGTAGTATCGGGGGAGGCGGCTACACCTTC. Drawing the rest from reference TRBV19 and TRBJ1-2, the complete variable domain is DGGITQSPKYLFRKEGQNVTLSCEQNLNHDAMYWYRQDPGQGLRLIYYSQIVNDFQKGDIAEGYSVSREKKESFPLTVTSAQKNPTAFYLCASSIGGGGYTFGSGTRLTVV.

The rearrangement links TRBV10-3 to TRBJ2-1; no reliable D call. V lost 5 bases to trimming and J lost 9 bases, with 14 bases between them. CDR3 length: 13 residues. CDR1 and CDR2 from the germline V gene are ENHRY and SYGVKD. The CDR3 reads CAISTQGKAEQFF. The CDR3 nucleotides are TGTGCCATCAGTACCCAAGGCAAAGCTGAGCAGTTCTTC.

The chain carries TRBV6-5 and TRBJ2-6; D remains ambiguous. This CDR3 comprises 14 residues. The V end lost 5 bases, the J end lost 1 base, and 6 bases lay between the germline ends. Germline CDR1 MNHEY, CDR2 SVGAGI. CDR3 residues: CASSDDSGANVLTF. In DNA, the CDR3 is TGTGCCAGCAGTGATGATTCTGGGGCCAACGTCCTGACTTTC.

The chain couples TRBV6-1 to TRBJ2-2; 7 nucleotides line up with TRBD1. The CDR3 has 14 residues. The V and J ends lost 6 bases and 6 bases, in that order; junction bases with no gene match: 7. Germline V gives CDR1 MNHNS, CDR2 SASEGT. In nucleotides, the CDR3 is TGTGCCAGCAGCGGGACAGTCAGTCCCGGGGAGCTGTTTTTT. This encodes CASSGTVSPGELFF.

This clone was observed once. The V gene is TRBV4-1, the J gene TRBJ1-4; no definite D call. V was cut by 1 base and J by 10 bases, with 16 bases left in between. This CDR3 spans 15 amino acids. CDR1 is MGHRA, CDR2 YSYEKL, per germline. The CDR3 sequence: CASSQVLDGALKLFF. In nucleotides, the CDR3 is TGCGCCAGCAGCCAAGTCTTGGACGGCGCTTTAAAACTGTTTTTT.

V gene TRBV6-1 combines with J gene TRBJ2-3, with a tentative D call TRBD2 (5 bases). V was clipped by 0 bases and J by 6 bases, with 19 bases between them. Per the germline V gene, CDR1 is MNHNS and CDR2 is SASEGT. The CDR3 covers 17 residues. The CDR3 spells CASSEAMRAGSRDTQYF. The CDR3 nucleotides are TGTGCCAGCAGTGAAGCGATGAGGGCGGGTTCTCGGGATACGCAGTATTTT.

The chain couples TRBV6-1 to TRBJ1-5; D is undetermined. CDR3 size: 14 residues. Germline V CDR1 and CDR2: MNHNS, SASEGT. Trimming removed 7 bases from V and 11 bases from J, with 21 bases in between. CDR3 residues: CASTLGPQAGAQHF. The DNA of the CDR3 is TGTGCCAGCACCTTAGGGCCCCAGGCGGGAGCCCAGCATTTT.

The CDR3 bases are TGTGCCAGCAGTTACGCACGGGGCAATCAGCCCCAGCATTTT. Translation: CASSYARGNQPQHF. The chain is built from TRBV6-5 and TRBJ1-5; D call uncertain. This CDR3 is 14 amino acids long. The germline CDR1 and CDR2 sequences are MNHEY and SVGAGI. V was clipped by 2 bases and J by 2 bases, with 7 bases between them.

This clone was detected a few times. This chain connects TRBV27 to TRBJ2-1, with D unresolved. Germline V gene lookup returns CDR1 MNHEY and CDR2 SMNVEV (reference sequence). The V gene lost 0 bases and the J gene lost 3 bases, with 9 bases spanning the gap. The CDR3 loop spans 15 amino acids. The CDR3 bases are TGTGCCAGCAGTTTATCCAGAACTGGCTACAATGAGCAGTTCTTC. It translates to CASSLSRTGYNEQFF.

This chain joins TRBV5-5 and TRBJ2-7; 8 bases line up with TRBD2. The ends lost 2 bases at V and 2 bases at J; junction bases unmatched: 6. Per germline, CDR1 SGHKS and CDR2 YYEKEE (reference sequence). The length of the CDR3 is 15 residues. As DNA, the CDR3 is TGTGCCAGCAGCTTTTTTGCGGGAGGACCCTACGAGCAGTACTTC. Amino acid sequence: CASSFFAGGPYEQYF. Full variable domain (rest looked up from reference TRBV5-5 and TRBJ2-7): DAGVTQSPTHLIKTRGQQVTLRCSPISGHKSVSWYQQVLGQGPQFIFQYYEKEERGRGNFPDRFSARQFPNYSSELNVNALLLGDSALYLCASSFFAGGPYEQYFGPGTRLTVT.

The V gene is TRBV9, the J gene TRBJ2-1; TRBD1 might be the D (6 bases). V was trimmed by 0 bases and J by 7 bases, leaving 17 bases between them. The CDR3 sequence is 16 residues long. Germline V lookup: CDR1 SGDLS, CDR2 YYNGEE. DNA for the CDR3: TGTGCCAGCAGCGTAGGTGATACAGGGCCAAGGAATGAGCAGTTCTTC. Protein product: CASSVGDTGPRNEQFF.

This clone is labeled as large (0.1 to 1%). The gene calls are TRBV11-2 and TRBJ1-3; 7 bases match TRBD1. The CDR3 is made up of 16 amino acids. Germline lookup yields CDR1 SGHAT and CDR2 FQNNGV. J lost 1 base, V lost 5 bases, and 8 bases had no gene match. The chain's CDR3 is CASSHRDSFSGNTIYF. DNA of the CDR3: TGTGCCAGCAGCCACCGGGACAGCTTTTCTGGAAACACCATATATTTT.

This clone was observed a handful of times. CDR3 in DNA: TGCGCCAGCAGCCAACCCGGGGTAGCGGGAGTAGAGCAGTACTTC. It specifies CASSQPGVAGVEQYF. This chain connects TRBV4-1 to TRBJ2-7; TRBD2 matches 9 bases. The CDR3 runs to 15 residues. Per germline, CDR1 MGHRA and CDR2 YSYEKL. V lost 2 bases to trimming and J lost 7 bases; unmatched junction nucleotides: 9.

This chain links TRBV6-5 with TRBJ2-4; D not certain. Between the trimmed V and J ends, which lost 2 bases and 1 base, there was a span of 12 bases. The CDR3 sequence is 16 residues long. Germline loops: CDR1 MNHEY, CDR2 SVGAGI. CDR3 amino acids: CASSYAPFRAKNIQYF. The CDR3 region has the DNA TGTGCCAGCAGTTACGCTCCTTTTAGGGCCAAAAACATTCAGTACTTC.

The V call is TRBV28, the J call TRBJ2-7; D possibly uses TRBD1 or TRBD2 (5 bases each). CDR3 size: 12 residues. Trimming pared 2 bases from V and 6 bases from J, leaving 8 bases between. Germline V gene lookup returns CDR1 MDHEN and CDR2 SYDVKM. In DNA form, the CDR3 reads TGTGCCAGCAGTTTACCAGGGACCGAGCAGTACTTC. Translation gives CASSLPGTEQYF.

This clone was seen only once. The chain combines TRBV6-5 with TRBJ2-1; D gene ambiguous. The V and J ends lost 2 bases and 8 bases respectively, with 10 bases between them. This CDR3 region has 13 residues. CDR1 and CDR2 (germline): MNHEY, SVGAGI. CDR3 sequence: CASSYNKGHEQFF. The CDR3 DNA reads TGTGCCAGCAGTTACAACAAGGGCCATGAGCAGTTCTTC.

This clone is a singleton in its sample. This chain connects TRBV28 to TRBJ1-2; D gene ambiguous. Germline CDR1 MDHEN, CDR2 SYDVKM. V dropped 8 bases and J dropped 0 bases, with 10 bases sitting between them. The CDR3 is 13 amino acids. The CDR3 reads CASWTSTNYGYTF. The DNA of the CDR3 is TGTGCCAGCTGGACTTCGACTAACTATGGCTACACCTTC.

The chain couples TRBV10-3 to TRBJ1-1, with TRBD1 matching over 8 bases. J gave up 1 base and V 6 bases, and 1 base lay outside the gene matches. Germline CDR1 reads ENHRY; CDR2 reads SYGVKD. This CDR3 is 13 amino acids long. The CDR3 coding sequence is TGTGCCATCAGAGGGACAGGGAACACTGAAGCTTTCTTT. It translates to CAIRGTGNTEAFF.

V is TRBV5-8 and J is TRBJ1-1, with D possibly TRBD1 on 5 matching bases. The germline gives CDR1 SGHTS, CDR2 YDEGEE. This CDR3 has 15 amino acids. Trimming left V 6 bases short and J 7 bases short, with 22 bases between. CDR3: CASILRQGEGNEAFF. The CDR3, as DNA: TGTGCCAGCATCCTCCGTCAGGGTGAAGGTAATGAAGCTTTCTTT.

The rearrangement joins TRBV7-9 to TRBJ2-3, with D hard to call. The CDR3 totals 14 residues. Looked up from germline, CDR1 is SEHNR and CDR2 is FQNEAQ (reference sequence). The V and J ends lost 1 base and 1 base respectively, with 6 bases between them. CDR3 amino acids: CASSLGPGTDTQYF. The DNA of the CDR3 is TGTGCCAGCAGCTTAGGGCCAGGCACAGATACGCAGTATTTT.

This chain uses TRBV5-4 with TRBJ2-2; a weak D match, TRBD2 (5 bases). V was cut by 4 bases and J by 5 bases, with 12 bases left in between. In germline, CDR1 is SGHNT, CDR2 YYREEE (reference sequence). There are 14 residues in the CDR3. In DNA form, the CDR3 reads TGTGCCAGCAGCCAAGATAGGAGGACCGGGGAGCTGTTTTTT. It is translated as CASSQDRRTGELFF.

The CDR3 here is CASSEVSGSTDTQYF. The DNA of the CDR3 is TGTGCCAGCAGTGAAGTTAGCGGGAGCACAGATACGCAGTATTTT. This rearrangement joins TRBV6-1 to TRBJ2-3; 7 bases map to TRBD2. This CDR3 spans 15 amino acids. Germline-derived CDR1 and CDR2 are MNHNS and SASEGT. V shed 1 base and J 0 bases; nucleotides not matched to a gene: 1.